This T cell receptor beta chain was sequenced for a study of cytomegalovirus exposure and HLA in healthy donors. The wider study: The same platform was used for the 110 or so validation repertoires as for the 650 to 800 first-cohort repertoires, as reported in a later analysis.

Profiled with immunoSEQ multiplex PCR; TCRdb holds only in-frame clones, not every one. The data hold 200,000 or so clones, with over 80% observed a single time. This clone occurred once. Germline V CDR1 and CDR2: SNHLY, FYNNEI. V shed 0 bases, J shed 7 bases, and the junction held 3 bases outside the gene matches. The CDR3 sequence is 14 residues long. J is TRBJ2-7 and V is TRBV2; 10 bases align to TRBD1. The TCR comes from a woman aged 18-35 years in good health and CMV-seronegative. Sample: PBMCs. As DNA, the CDR3 is TGTGCCAGCAGTGAAGCCGACAGGGGGCAAGAGCAGTACTTC. This translates into CASSEADRGQEQYF.